This T cell receptor (beta chain) is drawn from a study of T cells in Graves' hyperthyroidism and ophthalmopathy. About the study: Once the initial diagnosis was made, peripheral blood was obtained before any treatment.

Trimming took 3 bases from V and 6 from J, leaving 11 bases between them. CDR1 and CDR2 (germline): MNHEY, SMNVEV (reference sequence). CDR3 size: 13 residues. Predating any ophthalmopathy symptoms, the blood sample was taken at first hyperthyroidism diagnosis. The PBMCs were sourced from fresh peripheral blood (approximately 10 ml). Study-level findings and limits: Blood also carried most thyroid clonotypes expanded above 0.001.

On this clonotype: Its antigen is unidentified.

Amplification of TCR beta CDR3 regions used RNA as the template. With the HTBI primer set, the TCR CDR3 went through a first round of RT-PCR. TCRdb itself ran the multiplex PCR reads through MiXCR, one entry per CDR3 protein. The sample consists of hundreds of thousands of distinct CDR3 sequences, roughly a sixth of them appearing once. The receptor was derived from a woman aged 50 to 65 with Graves' hyperthyroidism that later progressed to Graves' ophthalmopathy. The sequenced material came from blood. The chain joins TRBV27 to TRBJ1-2; D call uncertain. This CDR3 reads CASSFGRSNGYTF. CDR3 in DNA: TGTGCCAGCAGTTTTGGCAGGTCGAATGGCTACACCTTC.